Below, 2 T cell receptor beta chains from the same sample are listed, as sequenced in a study of Graves' ophthalmopathy and Graves' hyperthyroidism. Amplification targeted the TCR beta CDR3 regions, with RNA transcripts as the source material. The library came from an HTBI-primed first-round RT-PCR and a second-round multiplex PCR. TCRdb called the multiplex PCR reads again in MiXCR, with one record for every CDR3 protein. This table has some 750,000 distinct CDR3 sequences, roughly 40% appearing once. Sequencing was done on a sample of peripheral blood. The source is an adult man with Graves' ophthalmopathy.

The chain recombines TRBV10-3 with TRBJ1-4, with D maybe TRBD1 (6 bases). The germline V gene has CDR1 ENHRY and CDR2 SYGVKD. The ends were cut back, 3 bases at V and 4 bases at J, with 12 bases in the middle. This CDR3 contains 15 residues. The CDR3 protein is CAISDVGGLNEKLFF. CDR3 DNA: TGTGCCATCAGTGACGTTGGGGGGCTTAATGAAAAACTGTTTTTT.

This clonotype showed up many times. The V gene is TRBV20-1, the J gene TRBJ2-5, with D possibly matching TRBD2 (6 bases). This CDR3 region has 13 residues. The V and J ends lost 3 bases and 4 bases respectively, with 12 bases between them. Germline CDR1 is DFQATT and CDR2 is SNEGSKA (reference sequence). The CDR3: CSARGLGIETQYF. CDR3 DNA sequence: TGCAGTGCTAGGGGACTGGGTATAGAGACCCAGTACTTC.